The 27 T cell receptor beta chains below all came from one sample that was sequenced in a study of blood T cell repertoires in COVID-19. Libraries were prepared by immunoSEQ multiplex PCR; TCRdb keeps only in-frame clonotypes and omits some of them. The table has 200,000 or so clones, roughly 80% seen once. The sequencing sample was made of peripheral blood. All receptors come from a man aged 55-75 years with active or convalescent COVID-19.

Remarks on this clone: One end of the junction does not line up with germline, which may come from a read error. J is TRBJ1-2 and V is TRBV6-2 or TRBV6-3; D ambiguous. There are 11 residues in the CDR3. Per germline, CDR1 MNHEY and CDR2 SVGEGT. The CDR3 DNA is TGTGCCAGCAGTCACCAACTCGCGACTTTCTTC. As protein: CASSHQLATFF.

CDR3 protein: CASSLPPPGTSTDTQYF. CDR3 nucleotides: TGTGCCAGCAGTTTACCACCACCCGGGACTAGCACAGATACGCAGTATTTT. The rearrangement joins TRBV28 to TRBJ2-3; D might be TRBD2 (6 bases). The CDR3 totals 17 residues. V was shortened by 2 bases and J by 0 bases, with 15 bases between the two germline ends. Germline V lookup: CDR1 MDHEN, CDR2 SYDVKM.

This clone was seen more than once but under ten times. This chain uses TRBV7-2 with TRBJ2-1; 11 nucleotides agree with TRBD2. After removal of 6 bases from V and 7 bases from J, the junction contained 8 bases not matched to a gene. Germline CDR1 reads SGHTA; CDR2 reads FQGNSA. There are 15 residues in the CDR3. CDR3 loop: CASRIAGGTGNEQFF. In DNA form, the CDR3 reads TGTGCCAGCAGGATAGCGGGGGGGACTGGGAATGAGCAGTTCTTC.

This clone was seen only a few times. The V gene is TRBV24-1, the J gene TRBJ2-1; TRBD2 matches 14 bases. Per germline, CDR1 KGHDR and CDR2 SFDVKD. This CDR3 has 16 residues. J gave up 8 bases and V 7 bases, and 9 bases lay outside the gene matches. The CDR3 DNA reads TGTGCCACCAGCCTCGGGACTAGCGGGAGAGGCGATGAGCAGTTCTTC. It translates to CATSLGTSGRGDEQFF.

This chain joins TRBV5-8 and TRBJ1-5; D unresolved. The V and J ends lost 0 bases and 1 base respectively, with 17 bases between them. The germline V gene has CDR1 SGHTS and CDR2 YDEGEE. The CDR3 has 18 amino acids. The CDR3 is CASSLDGELAFSNQPQHF. The CDR3 coding sequence is TGTGCCAGCAGCTTGGACGGGGAATTAGCCTTCAGCAATCAGCCCCAGCATTTT.

V gene TRBV27 combines with J gene TRBJ2-5, with D unresolved. The V end lost 6 bases, the J end lost 1 base, and 9 bases lay between the germline ends. The germline CDR1 and CDR2 sequences are MNHEY and SMNVEV (reference sequence). The CDR3 consists of 13 residues. CDR3 protein: CASSGLAQETQYF. The CDR3 DNA reads as TGTGCCAGCAGCGGGTTAGCCCAAGAGACCCAGTACTTC.

The genes are TRBV12-3 or TRBV12-4 and TRBJ2-7; no clear D gene. CDR3 size: 12 residues. Trimming cost V 6 bases and J 6 bases, with 12 bases left between them. Written as DNA, the CDR3 is TGTGCCAGCAGCATTGACGTAGCCGAGCAGTACTTC. Encoded protein: CASSIDVAEQYF.

The chain's CDR3 is CAWSGVAGGPNEQYF. The DNA of the CDR3 is TGTGCCTGGAGTGGGGTAGCGGGAGGGCCTAACGAGCAGTACTTC. The chain carries TRBV30 and TRBJ2-7, with TRBD2 matching 11 bases. From germline, CDR1 is GTSNPN and CDR2 SVGIG (reference sequence). The CDR3 sequence is 15 residues long. V trimming: 1 base; J trimming: 5 bases; junction bases outside the gene matches: 7.

V and J are TRBV2 and TRBJ2-7; a weak D match, TRBD2 (5 bases). V was cut by 3 bases and J by 6 bases, with 18 bases left in between. This CDR3 is built from 15 residues. Germline lookup yields CDR1 SNHLY and CDR2 FYNNEI. The CDR3 loop is CASSEEAGGLVEQYF. The DNA of the CDR3 is TGTGCCAGCAGTGAGGAGGCAGGAGGCCTCGTCGAGCAGTACTTC.

This chain uses TRBV5-5 with TRBJ2-7; 11 nucleotides align to TRBD2. V dropped 5 bases and J dropped 2; count of bases not matched to a gene: 3. The CDR3 sequence is 14 residues long. The germline CDR1 and CDR2 sequences are SGHKS and YYEKEE (reference sequence). The CDR3 loop is CASRVSGGAYEQYF. The DNA for the CDR3 is TGTGCCAGCAGAGTTAGCGGGGGGGCCTACGAGCAGTACTTC.

The chain couples TRBV6-5 to TRBJ1-5, with 7 bases fitting TRBD1. V lost 6 bases, J lost 4 bases, and 6 bases stayed unmatched. This CDR3 contains 14 residues. Germline values: CDR1 MNHEY, CDR2 SVGAGI. CDR3 DNA: TGTGCCAGCAGAGAGAGCAGGGGGAATCAGCCCCAGCATTTT. This codes for CASRESRGNQPQHF.

This chain connects TRBV19 to TRBJ2-7, with a weak D call TRBD2 (5 bases). The CDR3 spans 13 residues. Trimming removed 5 bases from V and 2 bases from J, with 10 bases in between. CDR1 LNHDA and CDR2 SQIVND come from the germline V gene (reference sequence). The CDR3 spells CASSQGLTYEQYF. The CDR3, as DNA: TGTGCCAGTAGTCAAGGACTCACCTACGAGCAGTACTTC.

In this sample, this clone turned up once. This rearrangement joins TRBV10-2 to TRBJ1-2; D remains ambiguous. CDR3 length: 16 residues. V lost 6 bases and J lost 3, with 20 bases in between. CDR1 is WSHSY and CDR2 is SAAADI in the germline V gene. The DNA for the CDR3 is TGCGCCAGCAGCGATCCCCAAGAGGCGGGTGACTATGGCTACACCTTC. It specifies CASSDPQEAGDYGYTF.

J is TRBJ2-1 and V is TRBV5-1, with TRBD2 matching over 10 bases. CDR1 is SGHRS, CDR2 YFSETQ, per germline. The V and J ends lost 7 bases and 7 bases, in that order; junction bases with no gene match: 11. The CDR3 loop spans 15 amino acids. This CDR3 is CASGGSSGSLNEQFF. For the CDR3, the DNA is TGCGCCAGCGGGGGATCTAGCGGGAGTCTTAATGAGCAGTTCTTC. The whole variable domain, remainder taken from reference TRBV5-1 and TRBJ2-1, is KAGVTQTPRYLIKTRGQQVTLSCSPISGHRSVSWYQQTPGQGLQFLFEYFSETQRNKGNFPGRFSGRQFSNSRSEMNVSTLELGDSALYLCASGGSSGSLNEQFFGPGTRLTVL.

The J gene is TRBJ2-5, the V gene TRBV21-1; the listed D gene, TRBD1, was not tested against the DNA. TRBV21-1 is annotated as a pseudogene. The CDR3 has 14 residues. The CDR3 sequence is CASSKGPIQETQYF. For the CDR3, the DNA is TGTGCCAGCAGCAAAGGGCCGATCCAAGAGACCCAGTACTTC.

The rearrangement links TRBV5-1 to TRBJ1-5, with D possibly TRBD1 on 6 matching bases. Germline values: CDR1 SGHRS, CDR2 YFSETQ. V was pared by 1 base and J by 3 bases, with 11 bases between. The CDR3 totals 15 residues. CDR3: CASSLSGHSNQPQHF. DNA of the CDR3: TGCGCCAGCAGCTTGTCGGGACATTCCAATCAGCCCCAGCATTTT.

This chain connects TRBV4-2 to TRBJ2-4; 10 bases map to TRBD2. With 0 bases clipped from V and 3 bases from J, the junction kept 5 bases outside the gene matches. The CDR3 spans 17 residues. CDR1 is LGHNA and CDR2 is YNFKEQ in the germline V gene. CDR3 nucleotide sequence: TGTGCCAGCAGCCAAGAGCTAGCGGGAGCCAACAAAAACATTCAGTACTTC. Translating it yields CASSQELAGANKNIQYF.

The genes are TRBV7-6 and TRBJ2-1; tentative D call: TRBD2 (5 bases). Trimming stripped 7 bases from V and 3 bases from J, with 25 bases between. The CDR3 spans 18 residues. CDR1 and CDR2 (germline): SGHVS, FNYEAQ. The CDR3 coding sequence is TGTGCCAGCACCCTCGACGGCCCAATAGCGATTAGCTACAATGAGCAGTTCTTC. Its translation is CASTLDGPIAISYNEQFF.

The rearrangement links TRBV7-8 to TRBJ2-7; D unresolved. Germline V gives CDR1 SGHVS, CDR2 FQNEAQ. V lost 3 bases, J lost 0 bases, and 12 bases lay in between. CDR3 length: 15 amino acids. The CDR3 DNA sequence: TGTGCCAGCAGCTTCAGCCCGGAGTCCTCCTACGAGCAGTACTTC. Its translation: CASSFSPESSYEQYF.

About this clone: Other DNA sequences within the sample encode an identical CDR3. The genes are TRBV20-1 and TRBJ2-7, with unresolved D. Germline-derived CDR1 and CDR2 are DFQATT and SNEGSKA (reference sequence). This CDR3 is 11 amino acids long. V lost 3 bases and J lost 4, with 7 bases in between. The CDR3 nucleotides are TGCAGTGCTAGGGCCTCTTACGAGCAGTACTTC. Residues: CSARASYEQYF.

The chain has TRBV7-2 and TRBJ2-3, with D possibly TRBD1 on 6 matching bases. V shed 5 bases and J shed 1 base, with 10 bases lying between them. This CDR3 contains 14 residues. Germline-derived CDR1 and CDR2 are SGHTA and FQGNSA. The CDR3 DNA follows: TGTGCCAGCAGCCCACAGGGACGCACAGATACGCAGTATTTT. Translating gives CASSPQGRTDTQYF.

V is TRBV7-8 and J is TRBJ1-4; no definite D call. Germline CDR1 reads SGHVS; CDR2 reads FQNEAQ. The germline V and J ends were trimmed by 2 bases and 5 bases, with 9 bases remaining between them. The CDR3 has 14 amino acids. In nucleotides, the CDR3 is TGTGCCAGCAGCTTATTGCCGGGGAATGAAAAACTGTTTTTT. As protein: CASSLLPGNEKLFF.

The gene calls are TRBV19 and TRBJ2-5; a possible D gene is TRBD1 (6 bases). The CDR3 spans 18 residues. Germline assignment: CDR1 LNHDA and CDR2 SQIVND (reference sequence). Trimming left V 5 bases short and J 5 bases short, with 27 bases between. The CDR3 spells CASSPGLDWGQLGETQYF. The CDR3 region has the DNA TGTGCCAGTAGTCCGGGGCTCGATTGGGGGCAGCTGGGGGAGACCCAGTACTTC. Complete variable domain (other parts from reference TRBV19 and TRBJ2-5): DGGITQSPKYLFRKEGQNVTLSCEQNLNHDAMYWYRQDPGQGLRLIYYSQIVNDFQKGDIAEGYSVSREKKESFPLTVTSAQKNPTAFYLCASSPGLDWGQLGETQYFGPGTRLLVL.

The chain couples TRBV20-1 to TRBJ1-2; D not resolved. CDR1 and CDR2 from the germline V gene are DFQATT and SNEGSKA (reference sequence). V lost 2 bases to trimming and J lost 8 bases, with 6 bases between them. The CDR3 loop spans 10 amino acids. CDR3 in DNA: TGCAGTGCTAGAAATGGCGGCTACACCTTC. It is translated as CSARNGGYTF.

The chain couples TRBV15 to TRBJ2-4, with D possibly being TRBD2 (6 bases). The V end was cut by 3 bases, the J end by 6 bases, with 12 bases between. Germline V gene sequence: CDR1 LNHNV, CDR2 YYDKDF (reference sequence). The CDR3 runs 14 residues. In DNA, the CDR3 is TGTGCCACCAGCAGGCCTAGCGAGGGAAACATTCAGTACTTC. Its protein is CATSRPSEGNIQYF.

The gene calls are TRBV5-1 and TRBJ2-3; 7 nucleotides line up with TRBD1. The CDR3 runs to 15 residues. V lost 4 bases and J lost 2; bases outside the gene matches: 7. Germline CDR1 and CDR2: SGHRS and YFSETQ. The CDR3 sequence is CASSRDRGNTDTQYF. The CDR3 nucleotides read TGCGCCAGCAGCCGGGACAGAGGAAACACAGATACGCAGTATTTT.

The rearrangement joins TRBV27 to TRBJ1-1; D is undetermined. The CDR3 runs 15 residues. CDR1 and CDR2 from the germline V gene are MNHEY and SMNVEV (reference sequence). V lost 6 bases and J lost 1, with 15 bases in between. The CDR3 DNA reads as TGTGCCAGCAGCGGCTGGCGACAAGGGAACACTGAAGCTTTCTTT. Amino acid sequence: CASSGWRQGNTEAFF.